One sample yielded the 22 T cell receptor beta chains listed below, sequenced in a study of PD-1 blockade in classical Hodgkin lymphoma. All patients experienced relapse after autologous stem cell transplantation, and brentuximab vedotin exposure was variable. Measured with immunoSEQ multiplex PCR; TCRdb has only the in-frame clones, and not every one. The data show 10,000 to 14,000 clones, approximately 75% seen once. The sample in question was peripheral blood mononuclear cells (PBMCs), obtained at baseline. These receptors were collected from a human donor with classical Hodgkin lymphoma.

The rearrangement joins TRBV7-9 to TRBJ1-1; TRBD1 might be the D (5 bases). The CDR3 length is 15 residues. V was clipped by 5 bases and J by 2 bases, with 15 bases between them. Germline V gene lookup returns CDR1 SEHNR and CDR2 FQNEAQ (reference sequence). The chain's CDR3 is CASSPPGTSNTEAFF. The DNA for the CDR3 is TGTGCCAGCAGCCCCCCGGGGACCTCTAACACTGAAGCTTTCTTT.

A few counts support this clone. The genes are TRBV6-5 and TRBJ2-1, with TRBD2 identical over 9 bases. The CDR3 contains 14 residues. V was clipped by 10 bases and J by 2 bases; unmatched bases: 6. Germline CDR1 is MNHEY and CDR2 is SVGAGI. CDR3 coding DNA: TGTGCCACCCAGGGACTAGCCCCCTACAATGAGCAGTTCTTC. Translating gives CATQGLAPYNEQFF.

A single count supports this clone. This chain uses TRBV6-5 with TRBJ1-6; D is uncertain. The CDR3 extends over 13 amino acids. CDR1 MNHEY and CDR2 SVGAGI come from the germline V gene. Between the trimmed V and J ends, which lost 7 bases and 10 bases, there was a span of 14 bases. CDR3 bases: TGTGCCAGCAAGAAGGTTACGTGGTCACCCCTCCACTTT. Its protein is CASKKVTWSPLHF.

This clone was picked up one time. The chain joins TRBV10-3 to TRBJ2-5; 8 positions match TRBD1. Germline V gene sequence: CDR1 ENHRY, CDR2 SYGVKD. This CDR3 has 13 amino acids. J was trimmed by 9 bases and V by 6 bases; bases with no gene match: 9. The CDR3 region is CAIRSDRVEAQYF. CDR3 sequence (DNA): TGTGCCATCAGATCGGACAGGGTTGAGGCCCAGTACTTC.

The chain recombines TRBV10-3 with TRBJ2-3; D call uncertain. CDR1 ENHRY and CDR2 SYGVKD come from the germline V gene. V lost 5 bases and J lost 8, with 14 bases in between. The CDR3 consists of 13 residues. CDR3 DNA: TGTGCCATCAGTAACACTGGTCGAGGTACGCAGTATTTT. It specifies CAISNTGRGTQYF.

This chain links TRBV30 with TRBJ2-6; D is undetermined. The length of the CDR3 is 16 residues. V lost 5 bases and J lost 5, with 19 bases in between. From germline, CDR1 is GTSNPN and CDR2 SVGIG (reference sequence). CDR3 sequence reads: CAWGDTRQSRANVLTF. The CDR3 bases are TGTGCCTGGGGAGACACGCGTCAAAGTCGGGCCAACGTCCTGACTTTC.

This chain links TRBV5-1 with TRBJ2-1; D remains ambiguous. The CDR3 has 15 residues. Per the germline V gene, CDR1 is SGHRS and CDR2 is YFSETQ. Between the trimmed V and J ends, which lost 7 bases and 10 bases, there was a span of 24 bases. CDR3 protein: CASVPFEGVGYEQFF. DNA of the CDR3: TGCGCCAGCGTCCCTTTTGAAGGTGTGGGTTACGAGCAGTTCTTC.

The CDR3 here is CASSLDFSGVPHTQYF. The CDR3 coding sequence is TGTGCCAGCAGCTTAGATTTTTCGGGGGTCCCCCATACGCAGTATTTT. The gene calls are TRBV11-2 and TRBJ2-3, with TRBD2 as a possible D gene (6 bases). In germline, CDR1 is SGHAT, CDR2 FQNNGV. Trimming took off 0 bases at V and 7 bases at J, with 17 bases between the two ends. CDR3 size: 16 residues.

This clone was detected only a few times. CDR3 nucleotides: TGTGCCATCAGTGGGCTGAATAATTCACCCCTCCACTTT. Its protein product is CAISGLNNSPLHF. V and J are TRBV10-3 and TRBJ1-6, with D uncertain. This CDR3 spans 13 amino acids. Per germline, CDR1 ENHRY and CDR2 SYGVKD. Trimming removed 4 bases from V and 5 bases from J, with 6 bases in between.

The chain uses TRBV10-3 and TRBJ2-7, with 8 bases identical to TRBD1. Germline V gene lookup returns CDR1 ENHRY and CDR2 SYGVKD. The CDR3 has 15 amino acids. Unmatched junction bases numbered 11, after V lost 5 bases and J lost 5 bases. CDR3 protein: CAISWTGPARDEQYF. In DNA form, the CDR3 reads TGTGCCATCAGTTGGACAGGGCCGGCCCGGGACGAGCAGTACTTC.

This chain links TRBV18 with TRBJ1-2; 9 nucleotides agree with TRBD1. J lost 6 bases, V lost 3 bases, and 2 bases had no gene match. Germline CDR1 KGHSH, CDR2 LQKENI. This CDR3 region has 13 residues. CDR3 loop: CASSPGTGNGYTF. CDR3 DNA sequence: TGTGCCAGCTCACCCGGGACAGGGAATGGCTACACCTTC.

This clone was detected only once. The V call is TRBV10-3, the J call TRBJ1-5; weak D call: TRBD1 (6 bases). The CDR3 consists of 13 residues. V was clipped by 10 bases and J by 6 bases, with 16 bases between them. Per the germline V gene, CDR1 is ENHRY and CDR2 is SYGVKD. The CDR3 loop is CATDQGSSQPQHF. The CDR3 DNA is TGTGCCACCGACCAGGGGTCAAGTCAGCCCCAGCATTTT.

The chain has TRBV5-1 and TRBJ2-4; 7 positions agree with TRBD1. J lost 4 bases, V lost 4 bases, and 5 bases had no gene match. Germline assignment: CDR1 SGHRS and CDR2 YFSETQ. CDR3 length: 14 amino acids. The CDR3 DNA sequence: TGCGCCAGCAGCACTCCGGGACAGAAAAACATTCAGTACTTC. Protein sequence: CASSTPGQKNIQYF.

The V gene is TRBV11-2, the J gene TRBJ1-1; D is perhaps TRBD1 (6 bases). CDR1 is SGHAT and CDR2 is FQNNGV in the germline V gene. The CDR3 contains 15 residues. The ends were cut back, 1 base at V and 2 bases at J, with 11 bases in the middle. CDR3 region: CASSLAPTGNTEAFF. CDR3 sequence (DNA): TGTGCCAGCAGCTTAGCCCCGACAGGCAACACTGAAGCTTTCTTT.

The gene calls are TRBV7-2 and TRBJ1-1, with TRBD1 as a possible D gene (5 bases). This CDR3 has 14 amino acids. CDR1 SGHTA and CDR2 FQGNSA come from the germline V gene. Trimming pared 0 bases from V and 4 bases from J, leaving 9 bases between. The CDR3 loop reads CASSLASRGTEAFF. The CDR3, as DNA: TGTGCCAGCAGCTTAGCGTCAAGGGGCACTGAAGCTTTCTTT.

The chain links TRBV28 to TRBJ1-2; D gene uncertain. Germline CDR1 is MDHEN and CDR2 is SYDVKM. The CDR3 has 12 residues. V gave up 4 bases and J gave up 7 bases, with 10 bases separating them. The DNA for the CDR3 is TGTGCCAGCAGTTCCGAGGTGGGTGGCTACACCTTC. The encoded protein is CASSSEVGGYTF.

The V and J genes are TRBV11-2 and TRBJ2-7; no firm D call. This CDR3 is built from 15 residues. From germline, CDR1 is SGHAT and CDR2 FQNNGV. The germline V and J ends were trimmed by 0 bases and 3 bases, with 12 bases remaining between them. For the CDR3, the DNA is TGTGCCAGCAGCTTAGATAGGCTAGGCTTCTACGAGCAGTACTTC. Translated: CASSLDRLGFYEQYF.

There are a few counts of this clone. The V call is TRBV7-2, the J call TRBJ1-1; 7 bases line up with TRBD1. The CDR3 length is 13 residues. The V gene's germline CDR1 is SGHTA and CDR2 FQGNSA. The junction had 6 bases not matched to a gene; V was cut back by 0 bases and J by 11 bases. The CDR3 region is CASSLAQGGQAFF. DNA for the CDR3: TGTGCCAGCAGCTTAGCTCAGGGGGGCCAGGCTTTCTTT.

This clone was counted a single time. This rearrangement joins TRBV11-2 to TRBJ2-5, with 13 bases that match TRBD2. The V gene's germline CDR1 is SGHAT and CDR2 FQNNGV. V was clipped by 5 bases and J by 2 bases; unmatched bases: 5. The CDR3 length is 16 residues. The CDR3 region is CASSNRLAGGQETQYF. Written as DNA, the CDR3 is TGTGCCAGCAGCAACCGACTAGCGGGGGGACAAGAGACCCAGTACTTC.

The chain is built from TRBV5-1 and TRBJ1-1, with D hard to call. V was shortened by 0 bases and J by 2 bases, with 11 bases between the two germline ends. The CDR3 loop spans 15 amino acids. The V gene's germline CDR1 is SGHRS and CDR2 YFSETQ. CDR3 loop: CASSLGARSNTEAFF. DNA for the CDR3: TGCGCCAGCAGCTTGGGGGCGAGAAGTAACACTGAAGCTTTCTTT.

The gene calls are TRBV2 and TRBJ2-6; 9 bases are shared with TRBD1. The CDR3 length is 14 residues. The germline V gene has CDR1 SNHLY and CDR2 FYNNEI. Trimming at V came to 7 bases and at J to 11 bases, leaving 9 bases not matched to a gene. The CDR3 nucleotides are TGTGCCAGCATACGGGGACAGGGAGTCGACGTCCTGACTTTC. Encoded protein: CASIRGQGVDVLTF. The full variable domain, with the rest looked up from reference TRBV2 and TRBJ2-6, is EPEVTQTPSHQVTQMGQEVILRCVPISNHLYFYWYRQILGQKVEFLVSFYNNEISEKSEIFDDQFSVERPDGSNFTLKIRSTKLEDSAMYFCASIRGQGVDVLTFGAGSRLTVL.

The V call is TRBV18, the J call TRBJ1-1, with D uncertain. The germline V and J ends were trimmed by 3 bases and 0 bases, with 8 bases remaining between them. Germline-derived CDR1 and CDR2 are KGHSH and LQKENI. CDR3 size: 14 residues. In DNA, the CDR3 is TGTGCCAGCTCACCGATAGAAATGAACACTGAAGCTTTCTTT. Translation gives CASSPIEMNTEAFF.